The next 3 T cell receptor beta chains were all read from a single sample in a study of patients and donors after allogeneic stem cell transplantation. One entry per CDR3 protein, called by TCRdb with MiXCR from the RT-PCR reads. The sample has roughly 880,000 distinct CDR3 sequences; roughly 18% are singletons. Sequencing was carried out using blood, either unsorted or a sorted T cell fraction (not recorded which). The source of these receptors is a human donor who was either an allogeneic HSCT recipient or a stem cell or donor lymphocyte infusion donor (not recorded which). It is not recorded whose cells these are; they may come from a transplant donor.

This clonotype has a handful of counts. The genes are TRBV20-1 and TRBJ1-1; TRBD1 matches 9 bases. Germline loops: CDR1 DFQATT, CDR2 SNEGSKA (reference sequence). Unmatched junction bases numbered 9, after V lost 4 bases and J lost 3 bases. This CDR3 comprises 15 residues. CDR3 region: CSANPGQGYYTEAFF. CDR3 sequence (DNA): TGCAGTGCTAACCCGGGACAGGGCTATTACACTGAAGCTTTCTTT.

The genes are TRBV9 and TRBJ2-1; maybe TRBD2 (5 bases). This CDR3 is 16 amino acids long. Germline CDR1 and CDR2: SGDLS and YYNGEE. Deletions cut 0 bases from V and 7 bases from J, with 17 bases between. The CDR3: CASSVGGKATWNEQFF. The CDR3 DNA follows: TGTGCCAGCAGCGTAGGAGGGAAAGCTACGTGGAATGAGCAGTTCTTC.

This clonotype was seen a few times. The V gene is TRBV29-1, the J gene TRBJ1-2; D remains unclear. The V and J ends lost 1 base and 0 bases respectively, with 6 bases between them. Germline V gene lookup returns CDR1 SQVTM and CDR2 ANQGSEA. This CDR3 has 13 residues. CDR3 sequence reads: CSVEARANYGYTF. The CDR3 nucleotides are TGCAGCGTTGAAGCTCGAGCTAACTATGGCTACACCTTC.